Shown below are 15 T cell receptor beta chains from a single sample sequenced in a study of blood T cell repertoires in COVID-19. Clones were sequenced by immunoSEQ multiplex PCR, and TCRdb holds only the in-frame ones, with some missing. The table lists around 270,000 clones, 75% to 90% of them singletons. Sequenced sample: peripheral blood. These receptors were collected from a man aged 35 to 55 with acute or convalescent COVID-19.

This chain connects TRBV11-2 to TRBJ1-1; D gene unclear. The V end was cut by 0 bases, the J end by 0 bases, with 8 bases between. The germline V gene encodes CDR1 SGHAT and CDR2 FQNNGV. The CDR3 covers 15 residues. Here the CDR3 reads CASSLEVRMNTEAFF. CDR3 nucleotides: TGTGCCAGCAGCTTAGAAGTCAGGATGAACACTGAAGCTTTCTTT.

There are a few counts of this clone. This chain links TRBV7-9 with TRBJ2-7, with D perhaps TRBD2 (6 bases). Trimming shortened V by 2 bases and J by 4 bases, and 15 bases separated the two germline ends. Germline V CDR1 and CDR2: SEHNR, FQNEAQ (reference sequence). This CDR3 comprises 15 residues. CDR3 in amino acids: CASSLSGSLDYEQYF. DNA for the CDR3: TGTGCCAGCAGCTTATCCGGGAGCCTTGATTACGAGCAGTACTTC.

The chain combines TRBV6-5 with TRBJ1-4; TRBD1 aligns across 7 bases. The CDR3 extends over 16 amino acids. The germline gives CDR1 MNHEY, CDR2 SVGAGI. V gave up 4 bases and J gave up 3 bases; unmatched junction bases: 8. The DNA for the CDR3 is TGTGCCAGCAGTTCCCCACAGGGGACATCTAATGAAAAACTGTTTTTT. This gives the protein CASSSPQGTSNEKLFF.

The J gene is TRBJ2-7, the V gene TRBV29-1, with 10 bases aligning to TRBD1. CDR1 SQVTM and CDR2 ANQGSEA come from the germline V gene. This CDR3 spans 15 amino acids. After removal of 1 base from V and 2 bases from J, the junction contained 5 bases not matched to a gene. CDR3: CSVEVGDRGPYEQYF. In nucleotides, the CDR3 is TGCAGCGTTGAAGTGGGGGACAGGGGACCCTACGAGCAGTACTTC.

The chain carries TRBV7-9 and TRBJ2-1, with 11 bases lining up with TRBD2. The CDR3 loop spans 16 amino acids. V gave up 1 base and J gave up 3 bases; unmatched junction bases: 2. Germline V gene sequence: CDR1 SEHNR, CDR2 FQNEAQ (reference sequence). Here the CDR3 DNA reads TGTGCCAGCAGCTTAGAGGGACTAGCGGACTACAATGAGCAGTTCTTC. It encodes CASSLEGLADYNEQFF.

V is TRBV7-8 and J is TRBJ1-2; D unresolved. V lost 5 bases and J 2 bases, leaving 15 bases between the germline ends. The CDR3 consists of 15 residues. Germline loops: CDR1 SGHVS, CDR2 FQNEAQ. The CDR3 nucleotides read TGTGCCAGCAGCCCGGAGCGGCTTAAAAACTATGGCTACACCTTC. Encoded protein: CASSPERLKNYGYTF.

The chain links TRBV6-6 to TRBJ2-6; D unclear. Germline CDR1 is MNHNY and CDR2 is SVGAGI (reference sequence). The CDR3 spans 15 residues. Trimming shortened V by 8 bases and J by 0 bases, and 11 bases separated the two germline ends. CDR3 region: CASGPVVSGANVLTF. CDR3 DNA sequence: TGTGCCAGCGGGCCTGTGGTCTCTGGGGCCAACGTCCTGACTTTC.

The V and J genes are TRBV19 and TRBJ1-2; tentative D call: TRBD1 (5 bases). V dropped 3 bases and J dropped 1 base, with 9 bases sitting between them. The CDR3 is made up of 14 amino acids. From germline, CDR1 is LNHDA and CDR2 SQIVND (reference sequence). DNA for the CDR3: TGTGCCAGTAGTATCCAGACAGTTAACTATGGCTACACCTTC. Its protein is CASSIQTVNYGYTF.

V usage is TRBV11-2 and J usage is TRBJ1-3; tentative D call: TRBD1 (5 bases). Germline V lookup: CDR1 SGHAT, CDR2 FQNNGV. V dropped 6 bases and J dropped 0 bases, with 12 bases sitting between them. The CDR3 contains 15 residues. The CDR3 spells CASRLQGSSGNTIYF. In DNA form, the CDR3 reads TGTGCCAGCAGGCTCCAGGGTTCCTCTGGAAACACCATATATTTT.

This chain joins TRBV6-5 and TRBJ2-2, with 8 positions matching TRBD2. V lost 4 bases and J lost 5; bases outside the gene matches: 6. The CDR3 has 15 residues. Germline V CDR1 and CDR2: MNHEY, SVGAGI. CDR3: CASSSSGTRTGELFF. In nucleotides, the CDR3 is TGTGCCAGCAGTTCCTCCGGGACTAGAACCGGGGAGCTGTTTTTT.

The chain carries TRBV27 and TRBJ2-7; 10 nucleotides match TRBD2. The germline V gene has CDR1 MNHEY and CDR2 SMNVEV (reference sequence). This CDR3 comprises 15 residues. The J segment lost 4 bases and the V segment lost 5 bases, leaving 8 bases of the junction unmatched. CDR3 protein: CASSRLAGGGYEQYF. The CDR3 nucleotides are TGTGCCAGCAGTCGACTAGCGGGCGGAGGATACGAGCAGTACTTC.

The rearrangement uses TRBV11-2 and TRBJ1-4; TRBD1 matches at 7 bases. V gave up 2 bases and J gave up 13 bases; unmatched junction bases: 4. The CDR3 length is 12 residues. CDR1 and CDR2 (germline): SGHAT, FQNNGV. The CDR3 region is CASSLRAGGLFF. The CDR3 nucleotides read TGTGCCAGCAGCTTAAGGGCAGGGGGACTGTTTTTT.

This clone was counted once. The chain joins TRBV3-1 (or the pseudogene TRBV3-2) to TRBJ1-1; the match to TRBD1 covers 7 bases. The length of the CDR3 is 14 residues. The germline CDR1 and CDR2 sequences are LGHDT and YNNKEL (reference sequence). J gave up 5 bases and V 4 bases, and 7 bases lay outside the gene matches. The CDR3 sequence is CASSLEGAQTEAFF. The CDR3 coding sequence is TGTGCCAGCAGCCTAGAGGGGGCGCAAACTGAAGCTTTCTTT.

The chain recombines TRBV5-5 with TRBJ1-1, with D unclear. V shed 1 base and J shed 5 bases, with 18 bases lying between them. CDR1 is SGHKS and CDR2 is YYEKEE in the germline V gene (reference sequence). The CDR3 contains 16 residues. The CDR3 DNA reads TGTGCCAGCAGCTTGAAGGGAGGGCAGGAGGATACTGAAGCTTTCTTT. Protein: CASSLKGGQEDTEAFF.

The rearrangement joins TRBV12-5 to TRBJ2-3; weak D call: TRBD1 (5 bases). The V gene lost 0 bases and the J gene lost 2 bases, with 18 bases spanning the gap. The CDR3 is 18 residues long. Germline V gives CDR1 LGHNT, CDR2 FRNRAP. The CDR3 DNA reads TGTGCTAGTGGTTTGGTATTGCAGGGCGCGATGTCCACAGATACGCAGTATTTT. It specifies CASGLVLQGAMSTDTQYF.